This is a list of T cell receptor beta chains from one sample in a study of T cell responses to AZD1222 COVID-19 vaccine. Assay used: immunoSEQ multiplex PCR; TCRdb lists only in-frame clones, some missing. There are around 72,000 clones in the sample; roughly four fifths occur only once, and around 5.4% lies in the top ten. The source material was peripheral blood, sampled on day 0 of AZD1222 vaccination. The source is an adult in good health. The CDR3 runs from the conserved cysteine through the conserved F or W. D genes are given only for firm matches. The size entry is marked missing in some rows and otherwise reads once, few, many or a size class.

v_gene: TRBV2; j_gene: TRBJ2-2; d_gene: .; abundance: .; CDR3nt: TGTGCCAGCAAAGGGGAAAGAACCGGGGAGCTGTTTTTT; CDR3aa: CASKGERTGELFF
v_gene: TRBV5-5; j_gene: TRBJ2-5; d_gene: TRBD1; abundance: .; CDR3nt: TGTGCCAGCAGCTCAATTAGACAGGGGGCGGAGACCCAGTACTTC; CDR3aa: CASSSIRQGAETQYF
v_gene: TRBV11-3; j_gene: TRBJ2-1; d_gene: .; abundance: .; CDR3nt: TGTGCCAGCAGCGGGCAAACAGGTTACAATGAGCAGTTCTTC; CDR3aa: CASSGQTGYNEQFF
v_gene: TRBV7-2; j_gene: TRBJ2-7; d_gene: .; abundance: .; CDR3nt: TGTGCCAGCAGCGGCCAACAGGGCCGATACGAGCAGTACTTC; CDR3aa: CASSGQQGRYEQYF
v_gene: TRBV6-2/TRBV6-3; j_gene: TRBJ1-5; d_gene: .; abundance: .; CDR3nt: TGTGCCAGCAGTTACTCCGGGGGGGGCCAGCCCCAGCATTTT; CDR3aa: CASSYSGGGQPQHF
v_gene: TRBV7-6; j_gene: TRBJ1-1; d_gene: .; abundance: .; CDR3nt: TGTGCCAGCAGCTTATCCGGGGGAGGACAGGAAGCTTTCTTT; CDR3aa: CASSLSGGGQEAFF
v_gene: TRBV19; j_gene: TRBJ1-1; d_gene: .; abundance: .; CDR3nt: TGTGCCAGTAGTATTGGAGGATCCGGCACTGAAGCTTTCTTT; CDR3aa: CASSIGGSGTEAFF
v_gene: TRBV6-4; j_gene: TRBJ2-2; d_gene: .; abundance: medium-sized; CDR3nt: TGTGCCAGCAGTCCGGGCTTATCGAACACCGGGGAGCTGTTTTTT; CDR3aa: CASSPGLSNTGELFF
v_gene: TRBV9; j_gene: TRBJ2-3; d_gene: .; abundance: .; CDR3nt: TGTGCCAGCAGCGTAGCGGGCCAGCGGGCAGATACGCAGTATTTT; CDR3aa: CASSVAGQRADTQYF
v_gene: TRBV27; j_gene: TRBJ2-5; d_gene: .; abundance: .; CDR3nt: TGTGCCTCTCGATGGGGGGGCGGTGAGACCCAGTACTTC; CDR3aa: CASRWGGGETQYF
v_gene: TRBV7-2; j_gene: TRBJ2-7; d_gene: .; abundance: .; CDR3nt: TGTGCCAGCAGCTCCCGAGCTTCCTACGAGCAGTACTTC; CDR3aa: CASSSRASYEQYF
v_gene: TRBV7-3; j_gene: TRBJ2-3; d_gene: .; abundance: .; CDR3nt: TGTGCCAGCAGCTTAGCCCCGGGGGCGCAGTATTTT; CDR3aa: CASSLAPGAQYF
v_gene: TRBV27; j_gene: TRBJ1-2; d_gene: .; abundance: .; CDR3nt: TGTGCCAGCAGTTTACCGGGGACGGGTGGCTACACCTTC; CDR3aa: CASSLPGTGGYTF
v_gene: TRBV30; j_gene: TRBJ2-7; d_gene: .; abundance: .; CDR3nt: TGTGCCTGGAGTGACCTTGGCCAGAGCTCCTACGAGCAGTACTTC; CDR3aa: CAWSDLGQSSYEQYF
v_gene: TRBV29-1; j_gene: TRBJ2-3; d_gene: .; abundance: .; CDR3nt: TGCAGCGTTGAAAAGCAGGCGGCAGATACGCAGTATTTT; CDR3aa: CSVEKQAADTQYF
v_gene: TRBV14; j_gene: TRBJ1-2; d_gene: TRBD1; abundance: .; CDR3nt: TGTGCCAGCAGCCCTCCGGGACAGGAAAACTATGGCTACACCTTC; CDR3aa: CASSPPGQENYGYTF
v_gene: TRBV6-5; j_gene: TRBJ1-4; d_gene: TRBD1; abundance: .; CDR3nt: TGTGCCAGCAGCGACAGGGGAGAATATGAAAAACTGTTTTTT; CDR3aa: CASSDRGEYEKLFF
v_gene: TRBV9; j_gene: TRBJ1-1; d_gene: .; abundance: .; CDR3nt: TGTGCCAGCAGCGTAGGGGTAGGGGCGGACACTGAAGCTTTCTTT; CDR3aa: CASSVGVGADTEAFF
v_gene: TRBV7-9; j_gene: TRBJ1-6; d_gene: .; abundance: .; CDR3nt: TGTGCCAGCAGCCAGAGGGCAGGGGATAATTCACCCCTCCACTTT; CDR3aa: CASSQRAGDNSPLHF
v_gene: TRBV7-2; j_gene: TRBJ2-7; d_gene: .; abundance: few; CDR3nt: TGTGCCAGCAGCTTATCTAGGGAGTACGAGCAGTACTTC; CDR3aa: CASSLSREYEQYF
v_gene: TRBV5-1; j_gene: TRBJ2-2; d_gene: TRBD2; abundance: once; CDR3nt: TGCGCCAGCAGCCCCGGGCTAGCGGGTTGGACCGGGGAGCTGTTTTTT; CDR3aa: CASSPGLAGWTGELFF
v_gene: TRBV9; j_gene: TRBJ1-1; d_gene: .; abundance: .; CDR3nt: TGTGCCAGCAGCGTAGTAGGGATGGGCAACACTGAAGCTTTCTTT; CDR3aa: CASSVVGMGNTEAFF
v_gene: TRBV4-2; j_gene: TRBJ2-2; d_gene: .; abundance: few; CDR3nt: TGTGCCAGCAGCCCATATGGGGGCTCGAACACCGGGGAGCTGTTTTTT; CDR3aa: CASSPYGGSNTGELFF
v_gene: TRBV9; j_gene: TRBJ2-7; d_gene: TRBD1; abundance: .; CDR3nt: TGTGCCAGCAGCCCCAGACAGGGTCCGGCCGAGCAGTACTTC; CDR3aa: CASSPRQGPAEQYF
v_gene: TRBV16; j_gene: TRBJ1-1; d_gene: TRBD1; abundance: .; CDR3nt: TGTGCCAGCAGCCAATCGGCAGGACAGGGGGCCGAAGCTTTCTTT; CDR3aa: CASSQSAGQGAEAFF
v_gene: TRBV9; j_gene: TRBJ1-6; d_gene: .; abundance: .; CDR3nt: TGTGCCAGCAGCGTGGGGGACATACGCTCCTATAATTCACCCCTCCACTTT; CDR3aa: CASSVGDIRSYNSPLHF
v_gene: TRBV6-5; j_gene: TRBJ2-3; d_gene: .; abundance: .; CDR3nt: TGTGCCAGCAGAGCACAGGGCCCGCCCACAGATACGCAGTATTTT; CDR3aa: CASRAQGPPTDTQYF
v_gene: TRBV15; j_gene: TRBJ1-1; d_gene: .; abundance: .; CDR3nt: TGTGCCACCAGCAGATTCCTTGACCCAGGCGAAGAAGCTTTCTTT; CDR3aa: CATSRFLDPGEEAFF
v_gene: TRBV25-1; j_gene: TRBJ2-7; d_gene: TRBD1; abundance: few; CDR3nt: TGTGCCAGCAGTGAATCCCAGACAGGGCTCTACGAGCAGTACTTC; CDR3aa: CASSESQTGLYEQYF
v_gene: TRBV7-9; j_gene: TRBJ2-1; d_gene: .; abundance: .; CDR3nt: TGTGCCAGCAGCTTAGGGGGGGAAACCTACAATGAGCAGTTCTTC; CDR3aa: CASSLGGETYNEQFF
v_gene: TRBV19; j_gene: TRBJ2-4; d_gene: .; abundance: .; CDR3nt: TGTGCCAGTAGTATCGGCAGAGGAAACATTCAGTACTTC; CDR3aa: CASSIGRGNIQYF
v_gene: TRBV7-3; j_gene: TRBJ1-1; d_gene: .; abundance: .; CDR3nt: TGTGCCAGCAGCTCCCGGGGTCCCACGGACACTGAAGCTTTCTTT; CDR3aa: CASSSRGPTDTEAFF
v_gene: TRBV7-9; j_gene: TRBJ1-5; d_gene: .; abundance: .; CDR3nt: TGTGCCAGCACCGGATTTCGGGGGGAGAATCAGCCCCAGCATTTT; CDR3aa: CASTGFRGENQPQHF
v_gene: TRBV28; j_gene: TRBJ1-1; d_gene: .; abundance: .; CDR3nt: TGTGCCAGCAGTTCGCACAGTAAACCGAACACTGAAGCTTTCTTT; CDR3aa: CASSSHSKPNTEAFF
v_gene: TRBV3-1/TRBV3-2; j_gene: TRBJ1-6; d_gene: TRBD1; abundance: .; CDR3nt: TGTGCCAGCAGCCTACAGGGGACAGGCAATTCACCCCTCCACTTT; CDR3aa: CASSLQGTGNSPLHF
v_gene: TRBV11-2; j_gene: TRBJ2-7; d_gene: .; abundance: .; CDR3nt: TGTGCCAGCAGCTTAGGCCTCGAGCAGTACTTC; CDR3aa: CASSLGLEQYF
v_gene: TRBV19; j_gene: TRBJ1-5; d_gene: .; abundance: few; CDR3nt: TGTGCCAGTAGGCCGCAGGGAGGCAATCAGCCCCAGCATTTT; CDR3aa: CASRPQGGNQPQHF
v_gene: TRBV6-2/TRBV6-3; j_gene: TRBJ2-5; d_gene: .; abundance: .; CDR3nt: TGTGCCAGCAGTTGGCTGGGGGGGACCCAGTACTTC; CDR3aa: CASSWLGGTQYF
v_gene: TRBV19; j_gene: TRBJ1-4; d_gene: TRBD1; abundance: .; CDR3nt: TGTGCCAGTAGTAGCATAACCGGGACAGGGGATGAAAAACTGTTTTTT; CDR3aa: CASSSITGTGDEKLFF
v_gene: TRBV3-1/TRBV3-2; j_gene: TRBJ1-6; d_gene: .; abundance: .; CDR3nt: TGTGCCAGCAGCCAAGGGAACAATCGGTTACCCCTCCACTTT; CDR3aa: CASSQGNNRLPLHF